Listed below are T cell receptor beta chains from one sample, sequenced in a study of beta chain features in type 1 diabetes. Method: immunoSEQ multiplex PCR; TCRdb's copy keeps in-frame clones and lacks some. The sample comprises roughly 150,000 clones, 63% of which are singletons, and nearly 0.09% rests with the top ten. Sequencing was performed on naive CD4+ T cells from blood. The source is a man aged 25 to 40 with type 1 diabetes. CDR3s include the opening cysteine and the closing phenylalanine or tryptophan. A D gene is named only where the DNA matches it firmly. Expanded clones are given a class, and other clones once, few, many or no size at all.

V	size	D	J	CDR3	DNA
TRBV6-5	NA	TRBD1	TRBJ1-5	CASSPTTGSNQPQHF	TGTGCCAGCAGTCCCACGACAGGGTCCAATCAGCCCCAGCATTTT
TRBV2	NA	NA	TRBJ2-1	CASSEAGLAEVAVF	TGTGCCAGCAGCGAGGCCGGCCTAGCTGAGGTGGCAGTCTTC
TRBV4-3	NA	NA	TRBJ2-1	CASSQERDEQFF	TGCGCCAGCAGCCAAGAGAGGGATGAGCAGTTCTTC
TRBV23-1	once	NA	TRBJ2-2	CASTAGDCGELFF	TGCGCCAGCACCGCAGGTGACTGCGGGGAGCTGTTTTTT
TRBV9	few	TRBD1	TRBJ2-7	CASSVDPGGSSYEQYF	TGTGCCAGCAGCGTAGACCCAGGGGGATCCTCCTACGAGCAGTACTTC
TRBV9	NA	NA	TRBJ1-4	CASSPMAGANEKLFF	TGTGCCAGCAGCCCGATGGCAGGAGCTAATGAAAAACTGTTTTTT
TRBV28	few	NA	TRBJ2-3	CASSAAGGGRLDTQYF	TGTGCCAGCAGTGCTGCCGGAGGGGGCAGGTTGGATACGCAGTATTTT
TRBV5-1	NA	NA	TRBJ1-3	CASSYIGSSGNTIYF	TGCGCCAGCAGCTACATCGGATCCTCTGGAAACACCATATATTTT
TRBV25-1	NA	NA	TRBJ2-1	CASSLAWGFNEQFF	TGTGCCAGCAGTCTAGCTTGGGGCTTCAATGAGCAGTTCTTC
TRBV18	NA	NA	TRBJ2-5	CASSPPGAIRETQYF	TGTGCCAGCTCACCCCCAGGCGCTATCCGGGAGACCCAGTACTTC
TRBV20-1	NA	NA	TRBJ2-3	CSARATDTQYF	TGCAGTGCTAGGGCGACAGATACGCAGTATTTT
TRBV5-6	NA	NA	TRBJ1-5	CASSLGSNQPQHF	TGTGCCAGCAGCTTAGGTAGCAATCAGCCCCAGCATTTT
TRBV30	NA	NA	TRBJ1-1	CAWSKGRRTEAFF	TGTGCCTGGTCGAAGGGGAGACGCACTGAAGCTTTCTTT
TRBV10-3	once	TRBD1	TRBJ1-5	CAISGDRGDQPQHF	TGTGCCATCAGTGGGGACAGGGGGGATCAGCCCCAGCATTTT
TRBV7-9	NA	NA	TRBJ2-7	CASSNHYEQYF	TGTGCCAGCAGCAACCACTACGAGCAGTACTTC
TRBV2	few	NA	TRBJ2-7	CASSTRQAAYEQYF	TGTGCCAGCAGTACGCGACAGGCTGCCTACGAGCAGTACTTC
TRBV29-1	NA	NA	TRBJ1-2	CSENRGYTF	TGCAGCGAGAACCGTGGCTACACCTTC
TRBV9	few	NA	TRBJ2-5	CASSRARAQETQYF	TGTGCCAGCAGCCGTGCCCGGGCCCAAGAGACCCAGTACTTC
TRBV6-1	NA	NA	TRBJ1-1	CASSEWDFFGSRTEAFF	TGTGCCAGCAGTGAATGGGACTTTTTTGGCAGCCGAACTGAAGCTTTCTTT
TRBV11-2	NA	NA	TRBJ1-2	CASSPAREFTDGYTF	TGTGCCAGCAGCCCGGCTCGGGAGTTTACGGACGGCTACACCTTC
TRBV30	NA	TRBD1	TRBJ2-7	CAWSLLKKGTVYYEQYF	TGTGCCTGGAGCCTATTAAAAAAAGGGACAGTATACTACGAGCAGTACTTC
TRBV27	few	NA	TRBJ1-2	CASSFRGNSYTF	TGTGCCAGCAGTTTTCGAGGAAACAGCTACACCTTC
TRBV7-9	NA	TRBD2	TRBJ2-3	CASRLGLATQYF	TGTGCCAGCAGATTAGGACTAGCCACGCAGTATTTT
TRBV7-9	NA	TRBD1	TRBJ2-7	CASSVPGTVHEQYF	TGTGCCAGCAGCGTACCAGGGACAGTCCACGAGCAGTACTTC
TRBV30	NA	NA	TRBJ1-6	CAWSVPGGGNSPLHF	TGTGCCTGGAGTGTTCCGGGGGGTGGAAATTCACCCCTCCACTTT
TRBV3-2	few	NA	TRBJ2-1	CASSQVLF	TGTGCCAGCAGCCAGGTCCTCTTC
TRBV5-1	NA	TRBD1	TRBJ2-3	CASSFGQGPSTDTQYF	TGCGCCAGCAGCTTTGGACAGGGCCCTAGCACAGATACGCAGTATTTT
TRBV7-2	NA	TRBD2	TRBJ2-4	CASSLTLAGLMGIQYF	TGTGCCAGCAGCTTGACTCTAGCGGGGCTGATGGGCATTCAGTACTTC
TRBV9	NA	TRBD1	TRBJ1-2	CASSPLGQGGYGYTF	TGTGCCAGCAGCCCCCTCGGACAGGGAGGCTATGGCTACACCTTC
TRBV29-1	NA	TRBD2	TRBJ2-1	CSVAGGAYNEQFF	TGCAGCGTTGCCGGGGGGGCCTACAATGAGCAGTTCTTC
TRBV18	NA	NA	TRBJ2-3	CASSVRDGAGTDTQYF	TGTGCCAGCTCAGTCCGCGACGGTGCTGGCACAGATACGCAGTATTTT
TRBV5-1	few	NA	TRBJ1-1	CASSLVGQITEAFF	TGCGCCAGCAGCTTGGTTGGACAGATCACTGAAGCTTTCTTT